Given below is one TCR beta chain in context. Which antigen it targets is not known. The germline gene is not matched at one end of the junction; a read error may be the cause. Library creation used PCR. The sample was run on an Illumina HiSeq 4000. High-throughput sequencing was used to profile the TCR beta-chain CDR3 region of each patient. As for the authors' bioinformatics: The researchers built a classifier to tell apart papillary thyroid cancer patients with distant metastasis, based on CDR3 differences among clinicopathological groups. The Shannon index was used to measure repertoire diversity, and the Morisita-Horn index was used to measure how similar tumor and blood repertoires were. In-frame beta chains were kept once TCRdb had trimmed the public reads at Q25 with fastp and called clones with MiXCR. The V and J calls reflect TCRdb's pipeline rather than the authors' work. Within this sample are approximately 20,000 clones, with about a quarter of them counted one time only. Together, the top ten hold over 9.5% of the sample.

The entry originates in a study of metastatic and nonmetastatic thyroid tumors (dated by TCRdb to 2020 to 2021). With respect to the entire study: Repertoires from peripheral blood and from tumor or nodule tissue samples of malignant and benign thyroid patients were compared.

The research as a whole found: In both blood and tumor samples, malignant tumors were reported to have significantly higher TCR beta diversity than benign nodules.

Measured from the cysteine to the phenylalanine, the CDR3 is 13 residues long. The sequence is cut down to CDR3 DNA, 39 bases in frame from base 1. According to the germline V gene (reference sequence), CDR1 reads SSHAT and CDR2 reads FNYEAQ. No treatment had been received by any patient before thyroid surgery. Patient clinical samples collected from the early 2010s to the late 2010s were retrospectively analysed using T-cell receptor beta sequencing. Sequencing input: tumor tissue. This TCR was recovered from a female donor with papillary thyroid cancer or a benign thyroid nodule (not recorded which). Some clones in this sample may be carry-over from other donors' samples. This sequence uses TRBV7-7 and TRBJ2-7; TRBD1 agrees with 7 junctional bases. The DNA reads as follows: TGTGCTAGCAGCTTACAGGGGTTCGACGAGCAGTACTTC. Its protein reads: CASSLQGFDEQYF.